This T cell receptor beta chain was identified during a study of a mutant IDH1 vaccine in newly diagnosed glioma. Turning to the study itself: Treated individuals were roughly 62% male and 37.5% female, averaging roughly 38 years of age.

Assay used: immunoSEQ multiplex PCR; TCRdb lists only in-frame clones, some missing. The table has about 65,000 clones, approximately 84% seen once. Trimming pared 8 bases from V and 4 bases from J, leaving 26 bases between. From germline, CDR1 is LNHNV and CDR2 YYDKDF (reference sequence). This CDR3 has 17 residues. Of note for this clone: The antigen remains undetermined.

As for time point: week 23, last vaccination. Alongside topical imiquimod, each dose of vaccine comprised 300 ug of mutant IDH1 20-mer peptide. The sequenced sample was PBMCs, obtained from a glioma patient whose treatment included an IDH1 peptide vaccine. This chain uses TRBV15 with TRBJ2-5, with D perhaps matching TRBD1 (5 bases). The receptor comes from a man aged 25-40 years with glioma. The CDR3, as DNA: TGTGCCACCGATGGAGCTTGGGGCCCAATTAGGGGAGAGACCCAGTACTTC. Translating gives CATDGAWGPIRGETQYF. Using reference TRBV15 and TRBJ2-5 for the parts outside the CDR3, the full variable domain is DAMVIQNPRYQVTQFGKPVTLSCSQTLNHNVMYWYQQKSSQAPKLLFHYYDKDFNNEADTPDNFQSRRPNTSFCFLDIRSPGLGDTAMYLCATDGAWGPIRGETQYFGPGTRLLVL.